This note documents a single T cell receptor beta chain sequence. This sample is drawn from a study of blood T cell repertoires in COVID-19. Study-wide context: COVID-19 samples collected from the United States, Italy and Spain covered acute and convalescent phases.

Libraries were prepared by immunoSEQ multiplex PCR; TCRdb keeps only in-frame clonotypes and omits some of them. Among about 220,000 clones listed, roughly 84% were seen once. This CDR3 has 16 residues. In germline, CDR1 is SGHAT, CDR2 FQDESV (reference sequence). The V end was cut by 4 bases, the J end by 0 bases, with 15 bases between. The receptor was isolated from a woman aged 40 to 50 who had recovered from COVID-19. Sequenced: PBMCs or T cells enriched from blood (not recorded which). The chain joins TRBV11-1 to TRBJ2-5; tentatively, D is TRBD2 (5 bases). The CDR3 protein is CASSSGERIYQETQYF. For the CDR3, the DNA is TGTGCCAGCAGCTCCGGGGAACGCATTTACCAAGAGACCCAGTACTTC.